These T cell receptor beta chains were read from a single sample in a study of blood T cell repertoires in COVID-19. TCRdb keeps only in-frame clones here, not all; method: immunoSEQ multiplex PCR. This sample has roughly 110,000 clones, with roughly 80% found just once. What was sequenced was peripheral blood. The receptors originated from a woman aged 40 to 49 with acute or convalescent COVID-19. The CDR3 runs from the conserved cysteine through the conserved F or W.

v_call: TRBV7-7
cdr3_length: 13
cdr3_aa: CASSWGREGELFF

v_call: TRBV19
cdr3_length: 15
cdr3_aa: CAGKETGGFGYGYTF

v_call: TRBV19
cdr3_length: 17
cdr3_aa: CASSISGANSGANVLTF

v_call: TRBV30
cdr3_length: 15
cdr3_aa: CAWSATIRGNYEQYF

v_call: TRBV18
cdr3_length: 14
cdr3_aa: CASSPGYSGNTIYF

v_call: TRBV10-2
cdr3_length: 16
cdr3_aa: CASSGRGTRTRYEQYF

v_call: TRBV5-1
cdr3_length: 14
cdr3_aa: CASSLGTSTDTQYF

v_call: TRBV5-1
cdr3_length: 17
cdr3_aa: CASSSPFTQGFGYEQYF

v_call: TRBV6-1
cdr3_length: 14
cdr3_aa: CASRPDTHNQPQHF

v_call: TRBV5-6
cdr3_length: 16
cdr3_aa: CASSSITGSENEKLFF

v_call: TRBV9
cdr3_length: 15
cdr3_aa: CASSARQLARETQYF

v_call: TRBV30
cdr3_length: 13
cdr3_aa: CAWKGRGGNTIYF

v_call: TRBV15
cdr3_length: 14
cdr3_aa: CATTKGSANSPLHF

v_call: TRBV6-5
cdr3_length: 14
cdr3_aa: CASRGTGGNTEAFF

v_call: TRBV2
cdr3_length: 13
cdr3_aa: CASKAGWDTEAFF

v_call: TRBV6-2/TRBV6-3
cdr3_length: 12
cdr3_aa: CASSLRVEDAFF

v_call: TRBV19
cdr3_length: 15
cdr3_aa: CASSIQGLRDQPQHF

v_call: TRBV24-1
cdr3_length: 17
cdr3_aa: CATSEPQRGGGTDTQYF

v_call: TRBV4-3
cdr3_length: 15
cdr3_aa: CASSQATRNTDTQYF

v_call: TRBV18
cdr3_length: 14
cdr3_aa: CASSPSASGVEQYF

v_call: TRBV9
cdr3_length: 15
cdr3_aa: CASSPFGQGGTEAFF

v_call: TRBV5-4
cdr3_length: 14
cdr3_aa: CASSSPPGNTEAFF

v_call: TRBV6-4
cdr3_length: 15
cdr3_aa: CASSRTSGGSYEQYF

v_call: TRBV7-9
cdr3_length: 16
cdr3_aa: CASRMGQGEFNYGYTF